This T cell receptor (beta chain) comes out of a study of OX40 agonist ivuxolimab in advanced cancers. About the study: Enrolled patients in dose escalation had cancers that were hepatocellular carcinoma, melanoma, renal cell or head and neck cancer. Subjects had a mean age of about 60 years, with a range of roughly 20 to 79; just over 80% were male. General study points: Blood T cells, both CD4+ and CD8+, expanded clonally by week 6 at 0.1 to 3.0 mg/kg. Among the lowest peripheral clonal expansion occurred in 0.1-3.0 mg/kg partial responders.

TCRdb keeps only in-frame clones here, not all; method: immunoSEQ multiplex PCR. Here the sample spans approximately 61,000 clones, about 91% being singletons. A word on this clone: Its antigen is still unknown.

This TCR was recovered from an adult with an advanced solid tumor such as melanoma, head and neck, liver or kidney cancer. The sample here was CD4+ or CD8+ T cells sorted from blood, taken in a trial of the OX40 agonist ivuxolimab.

CDR3 sequence reads: CASSLPTWTEGEETQYF. CDR3 bases: TGTGCCAGCAGCTTACCCACCTGGACTGAGGGAGAAGAGACCCAGTACTTC. The chain carries TRBV7-6 and TRBJ2-5, with TRBD2 as a possible D gene (5 bases). Trimming shortened V by 2 bases and J by 3 bases, and 19 bases separated the two germline ends. The CDR3 consists of 17 residues. CDR1 and CDR2 from the germline V gene are SGHVS and FNYEAQ.